The TCR beta chain described here comes from a study of blood T cell repertoires in COVID-19. Study as a whole: The origin of the acute and convalescent COVID-19 samples was the United States, Italy and Spain. From T cells, B-cell-depleted T cells, or PBMCs came the material, which was cDNA or gDNA.

The protocol was immunoSEQ multiplex PCR, while the TCRdb copy is restricted to in-frame clones and leaves out a portion. The repertoire consists of around 250,000 clones, with over 80% occurring once and the leading ten covering roughly 4.3%. Trimming stripped 1 base from V and 6 bases from J, with 16 bases between. Germline assignment: CDR1 SNHLY and CDR2 FYNNEI. The CDR3 is 16 residues long. Participants were aged about 18 to 95 years, lived in under 30 US areas, and enrolled virtually. The study assigned cohorts using participant-reported clinical history. This clonotype originated in a woman under 40 with acute COVID-19. This sequence joins TRBV2 and TRBJ1-5; D might be TRBD1 (5 bases). What was sequenced was PBMCs or T cells enriched from blood (not recorded which). CDR3: CASSEESGREGQPQHF. The CDR3 DNA follows: TGTGCCAGCAGTGAAGAGTCAGGGAGGGAGGGTCAGCCCCAGCATTTT.